One and the same sample provided the 13 T cell receptor beta chains below, sequenced in a study of blood T cell repertoires in COVID-19. The method was immunoSEQ multiplex PCR; TCRdb's version includes in-frame clones alone and lacks a portion of them. The sample comprises over 50,000 clones, around 90% of which are singletons, and approximately 14% rests with the top ten. The sequenced sample consisted of peripheral blood. The receptors here all came from a human donor with active COVID-19. The donor label of this sample is uncertain.

This clone occurred a few times. The chain has TRBV29-1 and TRBJ1-2; D unclear. The CDR3 extends over 12 amino acids. From germline, CDR1 is SQVTM and CDR2 ANQGSEA. Trimming cost V 8 bases and J 0 bases, with 10 bases left between them. CDR3 sequence reads: CSTHLSNYGYTF. The CDR3 bases are TGCAGCACGCACCTATCTAACTATGGCTACACCTTC.

This clone was found once. The chain has TRBV2 and TRBJ2-3; 7 positions agree with TRBD1. After removal of 5 bases from V and 14 bases from J, the junction contained 10 bases not matched to a gene. CDR1 SNHLY and CDR2 FYNNEI come from the germline V gene. CDR3 length equals 12 residues. The CDR3 DNA is TGTGCCAGCAGTTTCGCCCTCGCAGGGGGGTATTTT. It is translated as CASSFALAGGYF.

The rearrangement joins TRBV15 to TRBJ2-5, with D perhaps matching TRBD2 (5 bases). The germline gives CDR1 LNHNV, CDR2 YYDKDF (reference sequence). CDR3 length equals 15 residues. The germline V and J ends were trimmed by 0 bases and 5 bases, with 13 bases remaining between them. The CDR3 sequence is CATSRDPGFGETQYF. CDR3 coding DNA: TGTGCCACCAGCAGAGACCCGGGGTTCGGGGAGACCCAGTACTTC.

V usage is TRBV15 and J usage is TRBJ1-1; D is unresolved. The CDR3 loop spans 13 amino acids. V was shortened by 1 base and J by 2 bases, with 5 bases between the two germline ends. Germline V gene data show CDR1 as LNHNV and CDR2 as YYDKDF (reference sequence). The CDR3 reads CATSRVVNTEAFF. CDR3 nucleotide sequence: TGTGCCACCAGCAGAGTAGTAAACACTGAAGCTTTCTTT. Together with reference TRBV15 and TRBJ1-1, the CDR3 gives the full variable domain: DAMVIQNPRYQVTQFGKPVTLSCSQTLNHNVMYWYQQKSSQAPKLLFHYYDKDFNNEADTPDNFQSRRPNTSFCFLDIRSPGLGDTAMYLCATSRVVNTEAFFGQGTRLTVV.

A single count supports this clone. At one boundary the junction diverges from the germline segment, which might be a read error. The chain's CDR3 is CASSSYSGGVINTGELFF. The CDR3 DNA sequence: TGTGCTAGCAGCTCCTACAGCGGGGGCGTTATTAACACCGGGGAGCTGTTTTTT. The V call is TRBV7-7, the J call TRBJ2-2, with 8 nucleotides matching TRBD2. This CDR3 region has 18 residues. Germline V lookup: CDR1 SSHAT, CDR2 FNYEAQ (reference sequence). The full variable domain, in which reference TRBV7-7 and TRBJ2-2 provide the parts outside the CDR3, is GAGVSQSPRYKVTKRGQDVTLRCDPISSHATLYWYQQALGQGPEFLTYFNYEAQPDKSGLPSDRFSAERPEGSISTLTIQRTEQRDSAMYRCASSSYSGGVINTGELFFGEGSRLTVL.

This rearrangement joins TRBV4-1 to TRBJ1-1; D perhaps matches TRBD1 (6 bases). Germline lookup yields CDR1 MGHRA and CDR2 YSYEKL. Trimming pared 3 bases from V and 3 bases from J, leaving 11 bases between. The CDR3 runs to 14 residues. The CDR3 coding sequence is TGCGCCAGCAGCCAGGCTTCAGGGGACACTGAAGCTTTCTTT. Residues: CASSQASGDTEAFF.

The genes are TRBV28 and TRBJ2-2, with 10 bases aligning to TRBD2. Germline CDR1 reads MDHEN; CDR2 reads SYDVKM. The J segment lost 6 bases and the V segment lost 5 bases, leaving 9 bases of the junction unmatched. The CDR3 is made up of 16 amino acids. The CDR3: CASSLPGTSVAGELFF. CDR3 DNA sequence: TGTGCCAGCAGTCTCCCTGGGACTAGCGTCGCCGGGGAGCTGTTTTTT.

The V call is TRBV6-5, the J call TRBJ2-7, with unresolved D. Germline CDR1 reads MNHEY; CDR2 reads SVGAGI. V was clipped by 9 bases and J by 2 bases, with 17 bases between them. This CDR3 is built from 14 residues. In nucleotides, the CDR3 is TGTGCCAGTATGACCATGGGCCCTCCCTACGAGCAGTACGTC. Its protein is CASMTMGPPYEQYV.

This clone has a handful of counts. The chain uses TRBV13 and TRBJ2-7, with 8 bases lining up with TRBD2. The CDR3 loop spans 13 amino acids. Germline CDR1 is PRHDT and CDR2 is FYEKMQ (reference sequence). Trimming removed 0 bases from V and 6 bases from J; junction bases left unmatched: 1. For the CDR3, the DNA is TGTGCCAGCAGCTTAGGCGGGAGGGGCGAGCAGTACGTC. Translated, it gives CASSLGGRGEQYV.

The chain links TRBV6-1 to TRBJ2-7; TRBD2 matches 8 bases. The CDR3 sequence is 14 residues long. Germline CDR1 and CDR2: MNHNS and SASEGT. V dropped 1 base and J dropped 7; count of bases not matched to a gene: 6. This CDR3 reads CASSEGNGRGEQYF. The CDR3 region has the DNA TGTGCCAGCAGTGAAGGGAACGGGAGGGGGGAGCAGTACTTC.

This chain uses TRBV5-1 with TRBJ2-3, with D maybe TRBD2 (5 bases). The germline V gene has CDR1 SGHRS and CDR2 YFSETQ. The CDR3 runs to 16 residues. V was pared by 4 bases and J by 0 bases, with 15 bases between. The CDR3 reads CASSTRLALSTDTQYF. The CDR3 region has the DNA TGCGCCAGCAGCACCCGGCTAGCCCTAAGCACAGATACGCAGTATTTT.

The chain couples TRBV27 to TRBJ2-7, with 10 bases that match TRBD2. The CDR3 runs 15 residues. Looked up from germline, CDR1 is MNHEY and CDR2 is SMNVEV (reference sequence). CDR3 region: CARRGWTSGSYEQYF. DNA for the CDR3: TGTGCTCGAAGAGGGTGGACTAGCGGCTCCTACGAGCAGTACTTC.

This chain joins TRBV3-1 (or the pseudogene TRBV3-2) and TRBJ1-5; no definite D call. Germline V lookup: CDR1 LGHDT, CDR2 YNNKEL (reference sequence). The CDR3 is 14 amino acids. V was clipped by 3 bases and J by 6 bases, with 12 bases between them. CDR3 protein: CASSHWEDAQPQHF. For the CDR3, the DNA is TGTGCCAGCAGCCACTGGGAGGATGCTCAGCCCCAGCATTTT.